This T cell receptor (beta chain) stems from a study of blood T cell repertoires in COVID-19. Libraries were prepared by immunoSEQ multiplex PCR; TCRdb keeps only in-frame clonotypes and omits some of them. In the table there are 210,000 or so clones, 65% to 85% of which are singletons. This CDR3 comprises 17 residues. Germline CDR1 reads MGHRA; CDR2 reads YSYEKL. The V segment lost 1 base and the J segment 3 bases; nucleotides outside the gene matches: 8. The sequence derives from a man aged 25-40 years with acute COVID-19. The chain joins TRBV4-1 to TRBJ2-4, with 8 positions matching TRBD1. The sequencing sample was made of PBMCs or T cells enriched from blood (not recorded which). Written as DNA, the CDR3 is TGCGCCAGCAGCCAAGTCTTCGGAGGACAGGGCAAAAACATTCAGTACTTC. Translated, it gives CASSQVFGGQGKNIQYF.